The entry below describes one T cell receptor (beta chain). Its target is unknown. CDR1 is SGHAT, CDR2 FQNNGV, per germline. Trimming removed 5 bases from V and 1 base from J, with 5 bases in between. The length of the CDR3 is 12 residues. Here immunoSEQ multiplex PCR was the method, and the copy in TCRdb shows in-frame clones only, minus some. The repertoire consists of approximately 46,000 clones, with more than 75% occurring once and the leading ten covering 3% to 5%. This sample is part of a study of OX40 agonist ivuxolimab in advanced cancers. Study background: Patients undergoing dose escalation presented with hepatocellular carcinoma, melanoma, renal cell or head and neck cancer. Mean age around 64 years, range about 20 to 79; approximately 83% male.

Blood sampling was done at baseline, cycle 4 day 1, and cycle 7 day 1. General study points: Compared with others, partial responders at 0.1-3.0 mg/kg displayed clonal expansion among the lowest.

The gene calls are TRBV11-2 and TRBJ1-2; no clear D. This sequence was found in an adult with an advanced solid tumor such as melanoma, head and neck, liver or kidney cancer. The sequencing here drew on CD4+ or CD8+ T cells sorted from blood, taken in a trial of the OX40 agonist ivuxolimab. CDR3 sequence (DNA): TGTGCCAGCAGCGGAGGTAACTATGGCTACACCTTC. This translates into CASSGGNYGYTF.